This T cell receptor beta chain is from a study of regulatory T cells in long-lasting Graves disease. The wider study: The criterion for persistent Graves' disease was over 5 years of antithyroid drugs with positive TSH receptor antibodies.

Relying on iRepertoire HTBI primers and Arm-PCR of CDR3 regions, the team built TCR beta libraries. TCRdb re-analysed the multiplex PCR reads in MiXCR, keeping a single row per CDR3 protein. The table has a few hundred thousand distinct CDR3 sequences, approximately 23% seen once. There are a few counts of this clonotype. Its specificity is not known. The CDR3 is made up of 15 amino acids. V lost 6 bases and J lost 1, with 10 bases in between. Germline CDR1 and CDR2: MDHEN and SYDVKM. Study-wide results and limits: Persistent disease samples used TRBV28, TRBJ1-2 and TRBJ2-5 preferentially. The persistent group shared 2,700 or so public clonotypes, more than the approximately 890 shared by new patients.

This sample's time point: persistent/refractory GD, antithyroid drugs over 5 years with positive TRAb. TCR sequences were obtained from RNA taken from PBMCs. Patients were enrolled at an endocrinology department in Xi'an, China. The TCR sequence derives from a woman between 40 and 50 years old with Graves disease. The sample here was peripheral blood mononuclear cells (PBMCs), taken when the disease was refractory, from a patient treated with antithyroid drugs. J is TRBJ1-6 and V is TRBV28; a weak D match, TRBD1 (6 bases). The CDR3 region is CASSYRGSYNSPLHF. CDR3 DNA sequence: TGTGCCAGCAGCTATAGGGGGTCCTATAATTCACCCCTCCACTTT.